These 20 T cell receptor beta chains were sequenced from one sample in a study of PD-1 blockade in classical Hodgkin lymphoma. TCRdb's copy holds only in-frame clones and misses some; the assay was immunoSEQ multiplex PCR. The data contain around 18,000 clones, just over 70% of them singletons. Time point: cycle 4 day 1 (C4D1), after five to seven weeks of nivolumab. Exposure to brentuximab vedotin varied, and each patient had relapsed following autologous stem cell transplantation. Negative selection with magnetic separation was used to purify CD4+ T cells from thawed PBMCs. Sequenced material: CD4+ T cells from blood, taken before the fourth cycle of nivolumab. The receptors here all came from a human donor with classical Hodgkin lymphoma.

This chain joins TRBV7-3 and TRBJ1-2; D may be TRBD1 (5 bases). V dropped 1 base and J dropped 8 bases, with 11 bases sitting between them. This CDR3 spans 13 amino acids. Germline V lookup: CDR1 SGHTA, CDR2 FQGTGA. The CDR3 DNA reads as TGTGCCAGCAGCTTAATGCCAGGGAGGGGCTACACCTTC. This gives the protein CASSLMPGRGYTF.

The genes are TRBV19 and TRBJ1-1, with unresolved D. CDR1 is LNHDA and CDR2 is SQIVND in the germline V gene (reference sequence). The CDR3 extends over 14 amino acids. The germline V and J ends were trimmed by 7 bases and 1 base, with 13 bases remaining between them. In DNA, the CDR3 is TGTGCCAGTAAGGCCAGAGAAACGAACACTGAAGCTTTCTTT. Translation: CASKARETNTEAFF.

The chain recombines TRBV4-3 with TRBJ2-3; 8 bases fit TRBD1. In germline, CDR1 is LGHNA, CDR2 YSLEER. The CDR3 extends over 15 amino acids. The J segment lost 1 base and the V segment lost 3 bases, leaving 3 bases of the junction unmatched. The CDR3 is CASSQLTGGTDTQYF. Written as DNA, the CDR3 is TGCGCCAGCAGCCAGCTGACAGGGGGCACAGATACGCAGTATTTT.

This rearrangement joins TRBV5-6 to TRBJ1-1, with a tentative D call TRBD1 (5 bases). CDR3 length: 15 residues. Germline loops: CDR1 SGHDT, CDR2 YYEEEE. V gave up 4 bases and J gave up 0 bases, with 13 bases separating them. The DNA of the CDR3 is TGTGCCAGCAGCAATAAGGGACGGTTGAACACTGAAGCTTTCTTT. Its translation: CASSNKGRLNTEAFF. Full variable domain (rest looked up from reference TRBV5-6 and TRBJ1-1): DAGVTQSPTHLIKTRGQQVTLRCSPKSGHDTVSWYQQALGQGPQFIFQYYEEEERQRGNFPDRFSGHQFPNYSSELNVNALLLGDSALYLCASSNKGRLNTEAFFGQGTRLTVV.

V gene TRBV4-3 combines with J gene TRBJ2-3; 10 bases line up with TRBD1. V lost 1 base, J lost 5 bases, and 6 bases stayed unmatched. Germline V CDR1 and CDR2: LGHNA, YSLEER. CDR3 size: 16 residues. The CDR3 protein is CASSQARQGAGDTQYF. DNA for the CDR3: TGCGCCAGCAGCCAAGCAAGACAGGGGGCGGGAGATACGCAGTATTTT.

The genes are TRBV6-5 and TRBJ1-6; D ambiguous. The CDR3 consists of 15 residues. The germline V and J ends were trimmed by 5 bases and 3 bases, with 11 bases remaining between them. From germline, CDR1 is MNHEY and CDR2 SVGAGI. The CDR3 loop reads CASSPSGVYNSPLHF. Here the CDR3 DNA reads TGTGCCAGCAGTCCTAGTGGGGTCTATAATTCACCCCTCCACTTT.

The rearrangement uses TRBV30 and TRBJ1-1; the D is unclear. The ends were cut back, 0 bases at V and 0 bases at J, with 2 bases in the middle. This CDR3 is 12 amino acids long. CDR1 GTSNPN and CDR2 SVGIG come from the germline V gene (reference sequence). In DNA form, the CDR3 reads TGTGCCTGGAGTGTGTTGAACACTGAAGCTTTCTTT. Translating gives CAWSVLNTEAFF.

The chain links TRBV10-3 to TRBJ1-4; D is uncertain. The germline gives CDR1 ENHRY, CDR2 SYGVKD. The CDR3 spans 13 residues. Deletions cut 0 bases from V and 11 bases from J, with 10 bases between. The CDR3 region has the DNA TGTGCCATCAGTGAGTCGTCCGTGGGGAAACTGTTTTTT. This codes for CAISESSVGKLFF.

V gene TRBV11-1 combines with J gene TRBJ2-3; D gene uncertain. With 1 base removed from V and 4 bases from J, the gap between germline ends came to 6 bases. Germline CDR1 and CDR2: SGHAT and FQDESV (reference sequence). The CDR3 consists of 13 residues. CDR3 residues: CASSLGVADTQYF. DNA for the CDR3: TGTGCCAGCAGCTTAGGGGTCGCAGATACGCAGTATTTT.

The chain carries TRBV2 and TRBJ2-1; 9 nucleotides match TRBD1. CDR1 and CDR2 (germline): SNHLY, FYNNEI. V lost 7 bases, J lost 7 bases, and 8 bases stayed unmatched. This CDR3 has 14 residues. The CDR3 nucleotides read TGTGCCAGCAACCCCCGGACAGGGGCAAATGAGCAGTTCTTC. Its translation is CASNPRTGANEQFF.

DNA of the CDR3: TGCGCCAGCAGCCAAGATAAGCGAGCGGGGGCCTACAATGAGCAGTTCTTC. It translates to CASSQDKRAGAYNEQFF. The chain combines TRBV4-1 with TRBJ2-1; 8 bases are a match to TRBD2. Germline assignment: CDR1 MGHRA and CDR2 YSYEKL. J was trimmed by 2 bases and V by 0 bases; bases with no gene match: 6. The CDR3 has 17 amino acids.

This clone showed up just a few times. V usage is TRBV10-3 and J usage is TRBJ1-2; 7 nucleotides agree with TRBD1. The CDR3 covers 13 residues. With 7 bases clipped from V and 8 bases from J, the junction kept 10 bases outside the gene matches. Germline CDR1 reads ENHRY; CDR2 reads SYGVKD. CDR3 DNA sequence: TGTGCCATCACTCAGACAGGGAGTCACGGCTACACCTTC. Protein: CAITQTGSHGYTF.

The J gene is TRBJ1-1, the V gene TRBV7-2, with D possibly being TRBD1 (6 bases). The V end lost 4 bases, the J end lost 1 base, and 10 bases lay between the germline ends. The germline V gene encodes CDR1 SGHTA and CDR2 FQGNSA. The CDR3 contains 14 residues. The CDR3 spells CASSSQGPNTEAFF. The DNA for the CDR3 is TGTGCCAGCAGCTCACAGGGCCCGAACACTGAAGCTTTCTTT.

The chain has TRBV18 and TRBJ2-5; the match to TRBD2 covers 7 bases. In germline, CDR1 is KGHSH, CDR2 LQKENI. V lost 3 bases to trimming and J lost 1 base; unmatched junction nucleotides: 5. The CDR3 has 15 residues. The CDR3 bases are TGTGCCAGCTCACCGCTGGGGGGGATCCAAGAGACCCAGTACTTC. Its protein product is CASSPLGGIQETQYF.

The CDR3 bases are TGCAGCGTTGAGATGCCGGGCCAGACCCAGTACTTC. Amino acids: CSVEMPGQTQYF. The gene calls are TRBV29-1 and TRBJ2-5; D ambiguous. The CDR3 is 12 amino acids. Trimming took 3 bases from V and 6 from J, leaving 11 bases between them. CDR1 and CDR2 from the germline V gene are SQVTM and ANQGSEA.

CDR3: CASSPTGYTGELFF. In nucleotides, the CDR3 is TGTGCCAGCTCACCGACAGGATACACCGGGGAGCTGTTTTTT. The chain joins TRBV18 to TRBJ2-2; maybe TRBD1 (6 bases). The CDR3 consists of 14 residues. Per the germline V gene, CDR1 is KGHSH and CDR2 is LQKENI. Trimming shortened V by 3 bases and J by 3 bases, and 8 bases separated the two germline ends.

The chain uses TRBV15 and TRBJ1-1; possible D gene TRBD1, 6 bases. Trimming left V 4 bases short and J 5 bases short, with 14 bases between. The CDR3 sequence is 14 residues long. Germline assignment: CDR1 LNHNV and CDR2 YYDKDF (reference sequence). The CDR3 loop reads CATSTDYRVTEAFF. The CDR3 nucleotides read TGTGCCACCAGCACAGATTACAGGGTAACTGAAGCTTTCTTT.

The chain combines TRBV10-3 with TRBJ2-7; D ambiguous. This CDR3 is 14 amino acids long. Looked up from germline, CDR1 is ENHRY and CDR2 is SYGVKD. V lost 0 bases, J lost 1 base, and 7 bases lay in between. CDR3 protein: CAISESTDSYEQYF. The CDR3 bases are TGTGCCATCAGTGAGTCGACGGATTCCTACGAGCAGTACTTC.

This clone was observed a few times. V usage is TRBV5-4 and J usage is TRBJ1-2; D uncertain. The CDR3 sequence is 13 residues long. From germline, CDR1 is SGHNT and CDR2 YYREEE (reference sequence). V was shortened by 0 bases and J by 7 bases, with 10 bases between the two germline ends. The CDR3 bases are TGTGCCAGCAGCTTGGCCGGAGGGTCTGGCTACACCTTC. It specifies CASSLAGGSGYTF. Complete variable domain (other parts from reference TRBV5-4 and TRBJ1-2): ETGVTQSPTHLIKTRGQQVTLRCSSQSGHNTVSWYQQALGQGPQFIFQYYREEENGRGNFPPRFSGLQFPNYSSELNVNALELDDSALYLCASSLAGGSGYTFGSGTRLTVV.

The chain combines TRBV10-3 with TRBJ2-5; D unclear. This CDR3 comprises 13 residues. Per germline, CDR1 ENHRY and CDR2 SYGVKD. With 1 base removed from V and 5 bases from J, the gap between germline ends came to 8 bases. CDR3 sequence (DNA): TGTGCCATCAGTGAGTGGAGTAGGGAGACCCAGTACTTC. Translating gives CAISEWSRETQYF.